The 3 T cell receptor beta chains below all came from one sample that was sequenced in a study of blood T cell repertoires in COVID-19. Profiling relied on immunoSEQ multiplex PCR, and the TCRdb table lists in-frame clones only, not all of them. The sample lists approximately 200,000 clones, approximately 80% occurring once. Sequencing was performed on peripheral blood. The source is a woman older than 75 with acute or convalescent COVID-19.

The chain uses TRBV5-1 and TRBJ1-1; D might be TRBD1 (5 bases). The V end was cut by 0 bases, the J end by 7 bases, with 13 bases between. CDR3 size: 14 residues. Germline V CDR1 and CDR2: SGHRS, YFSETQ. The CDR3 reads CASSLEAGLGEAFF. The CDR3 DNA follows: TGCGCCAGCAGCTTGGAGGCGGGGCTCGGTGAAGCTTTCTTT.

The chain links TRBV4-3 to TRBJ2-3; weak D call: TRBD2 (7 bases). This CDR3 comprises 15 residues. V shed 6 bases and J shed 2 bases, with 15 bases lying between them. CDR1 is LGHNA and CDR2 is YSLEER in the germline V gene. This CDR3 reads CASRLTGGPTDTQYF. The CDR3 DNA follows: TGCGCCAGCAGACTGACCGGGGGGCCCACAGATACGCAGTATTTT.

This chain connects TRBV19 to TRBJ2-1, with TRBD2 as a possible D gene (7 bases). The CDR3 sequence is 17 residues long. Between the trimmed V and J ends, which lost 5 bases and 8 bases, there was a span of 25 bases. Germline values: CDR1 LNHDA, CDR2 SQIVND (reference sequence). In nucleotides, the CDR3 is TGTGCCAGTAGTGTTGGAGGGGGGGGGCCGGGAGTGGATGAGCAGTTCTTC. This codes for CASSVGGGGPGVDEQFF.